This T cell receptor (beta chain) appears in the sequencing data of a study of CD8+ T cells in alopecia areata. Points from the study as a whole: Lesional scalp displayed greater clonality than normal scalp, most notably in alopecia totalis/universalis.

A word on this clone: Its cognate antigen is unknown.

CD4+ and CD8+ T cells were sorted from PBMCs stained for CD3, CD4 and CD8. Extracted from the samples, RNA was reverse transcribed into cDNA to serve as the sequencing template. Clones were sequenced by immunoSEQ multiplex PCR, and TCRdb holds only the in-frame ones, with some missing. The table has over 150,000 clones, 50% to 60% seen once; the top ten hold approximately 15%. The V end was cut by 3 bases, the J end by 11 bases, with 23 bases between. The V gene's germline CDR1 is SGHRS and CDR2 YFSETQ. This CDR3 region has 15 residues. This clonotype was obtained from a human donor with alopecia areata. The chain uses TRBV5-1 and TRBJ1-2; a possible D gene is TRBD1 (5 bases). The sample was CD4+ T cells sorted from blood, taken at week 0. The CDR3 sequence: CASSWSGTEVRKYTF. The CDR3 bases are TGCGCCAGCAGCTGGTCCGGGACCGAGGTTCGGAAGTACACCTTC.